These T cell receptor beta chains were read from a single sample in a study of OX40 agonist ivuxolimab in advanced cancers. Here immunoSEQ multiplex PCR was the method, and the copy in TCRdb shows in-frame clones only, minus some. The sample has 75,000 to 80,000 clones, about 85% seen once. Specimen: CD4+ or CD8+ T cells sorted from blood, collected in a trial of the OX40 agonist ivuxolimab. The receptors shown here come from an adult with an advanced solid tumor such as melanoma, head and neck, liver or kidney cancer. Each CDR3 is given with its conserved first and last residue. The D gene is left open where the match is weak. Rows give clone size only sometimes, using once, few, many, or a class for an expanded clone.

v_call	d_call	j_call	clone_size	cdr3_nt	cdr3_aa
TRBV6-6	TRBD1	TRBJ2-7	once	TGTGCCACCCTCCCGGGACAGGGGACTCAGGGGTACGAGCAGTACTTC	CATLPGQGTQGYEQYF
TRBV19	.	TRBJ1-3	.	TGTGCCAGTAGTACCCGGGACCGGAGCTCTGGAAACACCATATATTTT	CASSTRDRSSGNTIYF
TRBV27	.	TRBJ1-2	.	TGTGCCAGCAGTCCGGACGGAGACTATGGCTACACCTTC	CASSPDGDYGYTF
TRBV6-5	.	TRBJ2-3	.	TGTGCCAGCAGTAGGGCGGGACGCACAGATACGCAGTATTTT	CASSRAGRTDTQYF
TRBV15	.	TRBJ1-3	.	TGTGCCACCAGCCTTCAAAGGGCTGGAAACACCATATATTTT	CATSLQRAGNTIYF
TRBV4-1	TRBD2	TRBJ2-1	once	TGCGCCAGCAGCAGAAACCCGGGGGGTCGAGAGAATGAGCAGTTCTTC	CASSRNPGGRENEQFF
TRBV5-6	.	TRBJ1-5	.	TGTGCCAGCAGCTTCAGGGAAACGGATCAGCCCCAGCATTTT	CASSFRETDQPQHF
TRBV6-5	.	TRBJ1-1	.	TGTGCCAGCAGTTACTCTCTGACCCTGAACACTGAAGCTTTCTTT	CASSYSLTLNTEAFF
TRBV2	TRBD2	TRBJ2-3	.	TGTGCCAGCCTGACCGAGCGGGGGGGAACGACGCAGTATTTT	CASLTERGGTTQYF
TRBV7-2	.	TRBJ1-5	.	TGTGCCAGCAGCCCCGGGGGTGTCGGGCAGCCCCAGCATTTT	CASSPGGVGQPQHF
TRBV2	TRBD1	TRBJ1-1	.	TGTGCCACATTCCGGGACAGGGGTACTGAAGCTTTCTTT	CATFRDRGTEAFF
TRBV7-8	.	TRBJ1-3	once	TGTGCCAGTACGGACGCTGGAAACACCATATATTTT	CASTDAGNTIYF
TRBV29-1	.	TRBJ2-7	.	TGCAGCGTTGAAGAGTCGAGAAGCTACGAGCAGTACTTC	CSVEESRSYEQYF
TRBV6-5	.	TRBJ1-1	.	TGTGCCAGCAGTTCTGACGGGGACACTGAAGCTTTCTTT	CASSSDGDTEAFF
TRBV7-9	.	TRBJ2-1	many	TGTGCCAGCAGACGAAGCGGTCGTCTTAGCTCCTACAATGAGCAGTTCTTC	CASRRSGRLSSYNEQFF
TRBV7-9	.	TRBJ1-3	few	TGTGCCAGCAGCTTAGACCACTCTGGAAACACCATATATTTT	CASSLDHSGNTIYF
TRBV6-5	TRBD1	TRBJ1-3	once	TGTGCCAGCAGTTACGGGGTTGCAGGGGGCACCATATATTTT	CASSYGVAGGTIYF
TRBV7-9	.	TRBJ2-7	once	TGTGCCAGCAGCAACAACAGCTGGCCCCCCTACGAGCAGTACTTC	CASSNNSWPPYEQYF
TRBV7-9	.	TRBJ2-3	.	TGTGCCAGCAGCTTAGCGCAGAGGCAGGGGACAGATACGCAGTATTTT	CASSLAQRQGTDTQYF
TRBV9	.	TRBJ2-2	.	TGTGCCAGCAGCGTAGTTACAGGGCCCACCGGGGAGCTGTTTTTT	CASSVVTGPTGELFF
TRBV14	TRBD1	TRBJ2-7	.	TGTGCCAGCAGCCCTAGCCTCGGGACAGAGTACGAGCAGTACTTC	CASSPSLGTEYEQYF
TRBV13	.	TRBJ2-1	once	TGTGCCAGCAGCCCCCGGTTGGGGGGCTCCTACAATGAGCAGTTCTTC	CASSPRLGGSYNEQFF
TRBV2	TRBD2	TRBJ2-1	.	TGTGCCAGCAGTGAATCGGGACTAGCTCGGCACAATGAGCAGTTCTTC	CASSESGLARHNEQFF
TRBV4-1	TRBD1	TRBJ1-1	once	TGCGCCAGCAGCCAGCAGAGGGGACAGCCGGGTTTAGCTTTCTTT	CASSQQRGQPGLAFF
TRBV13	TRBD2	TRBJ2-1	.	TGTGCCAGCAGCTTTATTGCGGGAGTGGTTAATGAGCAGTTCTTC	CASSFIAGVVNEQFF
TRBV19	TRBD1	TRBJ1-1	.	TGTGCCAGTAGTGTTCAACAGGGGAAGAATGAAGCTTTCTTT	CASSVQQGKNEAFF
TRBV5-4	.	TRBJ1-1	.	TGTGCCAGCAGCGGCCAGACAGGTTCCTATGAAGCTTTCTTT	CASSGQTGSYEAFF
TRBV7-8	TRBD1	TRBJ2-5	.	TGTGCCAGCAGCCTGACAGGGCAGGGAGAGACCCAGTACTTC	CASSLTGQGETQYF
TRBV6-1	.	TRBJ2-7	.	TGTGCGATTGACTGGGGACGAAACGAGCAGTACTTC	CAIDWGRNEQYF
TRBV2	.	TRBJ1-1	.	TGTGCCAGCAGAGCCGGGGCAAAATTTGAAGCTTTCTTT	CASRAGAKFEAFF
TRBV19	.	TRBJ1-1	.	TGTGCCAGTAGTATTGGTTCAGCCTACACTGAAGCTTTCTTT	CASSIGSAYTEAFF
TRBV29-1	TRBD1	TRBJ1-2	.	TGCAGCGTTGGTTCAGGGGGGAACCGTGGCTACACCTTC	CSVGSGGNRGYTF
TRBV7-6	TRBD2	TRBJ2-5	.	TGTGCCAGCAGCTTAACTAGCGGGAGGAATCAAGAGACCCAGTACTTC	CASSLTSGRNQETQYF
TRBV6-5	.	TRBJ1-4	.	TGTGCCAGCAGTTACAACCCCAACCCAACTAATGAAAAACTGTTTTTT	CASSYNPNPTNEKLFF
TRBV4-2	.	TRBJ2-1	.	TGTGCCAGCAGCCAAGATCTCGTGGGAGGCACCCCCTACAATGAGCAGTTCTTC	CASSQDLVGGTPYNEQFF
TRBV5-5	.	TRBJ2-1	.	TGTGCCAGCAGCACAAACAATGAGCAGTTCTTC	CASSTNNEQFF
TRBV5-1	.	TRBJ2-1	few	TGCGCCAGCAGCTTGGCAGGAGGTTCGATCAATGAGCAGTTCTTC	CASSLAGGSINEQFF
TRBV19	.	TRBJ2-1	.	TGTGCCAGTACCCAGGGGGGGCAGGTTGAGCAGTTCTTC	CASTQGGQVEQFF
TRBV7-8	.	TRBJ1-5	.	TGTGTCAGGCCTGATCAGCCCCAGCATTTT	CVRPDQPQHF
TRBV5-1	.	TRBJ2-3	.	TGCGCCAGCAGGCGCAGGGGAGGCACAGATACGCAGTATTTT	CASRRRGGTDTQYF
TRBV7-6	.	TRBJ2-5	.	TGTGCCAGCAGCTCTCCGGGACGGGAACGACAAGAGACCCAGTACTTC	CASSSPGRERQETQYF
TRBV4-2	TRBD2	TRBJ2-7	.	TGTGCCAGCAGCCAAGACTCGGTCCAAGCGGGAGCCTACGAGCAGTACTTC	CASSQDSVQAGAYEQYF
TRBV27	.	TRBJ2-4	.	TGTGCCAGCAGTTCGGACGGGGTGATACTAGCCAAAAACATTCAGTACTTC	CASSSDGVILAKNIQYF
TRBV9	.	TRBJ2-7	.	TGTGCCAGCAGCGTAGGGCCACAGGGATCCTACGAGCAGTACTTC	CASSVGPQGSYEQYF
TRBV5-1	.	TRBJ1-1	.	TGCGCCAGCAGCTTTATCCCGACAGCTGAAACAACTGAAGCTTTCTTT	CASSFIPTAETTEAFF
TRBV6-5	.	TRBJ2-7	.	TGTGCCAGCAGTTACTCGGGGCAGGGTGGCGAGGAGCAGTACTTC	CASSYSGQGGEEQYF
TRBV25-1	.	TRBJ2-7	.	TGTGCCAGCAGTGAAGGCTCGGGGGCGTTCTACGAGCAGTACTTC	CASSEGSGAFYEQYF
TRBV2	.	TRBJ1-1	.	TGTGCCAGCAGGGACTCCGCCAGTGCCACTGAAGCTTTCTTT	CASRDSASATEAFF
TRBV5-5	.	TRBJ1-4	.	TGTGCCAGCAGCTTGGCCCCGGGACCGAGATATTTT	CASSLAPGPRYF